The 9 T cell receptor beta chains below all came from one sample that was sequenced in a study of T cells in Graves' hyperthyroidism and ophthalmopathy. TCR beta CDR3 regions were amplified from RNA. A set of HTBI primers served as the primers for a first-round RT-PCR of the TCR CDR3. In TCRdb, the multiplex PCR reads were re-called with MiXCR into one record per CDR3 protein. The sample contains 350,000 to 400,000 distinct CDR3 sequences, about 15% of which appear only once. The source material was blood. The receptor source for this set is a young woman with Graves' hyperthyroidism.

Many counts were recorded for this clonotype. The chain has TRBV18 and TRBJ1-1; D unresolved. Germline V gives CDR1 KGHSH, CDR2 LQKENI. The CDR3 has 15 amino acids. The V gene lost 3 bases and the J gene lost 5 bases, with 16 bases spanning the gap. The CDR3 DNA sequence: TGTGCCAGCTCACCGTCGGCGGCACAAAGAACTGAAGCTTTCTTT. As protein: CASSPSAAQRTEAFF.

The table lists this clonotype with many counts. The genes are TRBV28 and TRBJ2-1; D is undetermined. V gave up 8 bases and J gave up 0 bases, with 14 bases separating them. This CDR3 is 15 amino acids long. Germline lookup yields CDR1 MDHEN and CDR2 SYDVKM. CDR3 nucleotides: TGTGCCAGCGAGCGTGGCATCAGCTCCTACAATGAGCAGTTCTTC. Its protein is CASERGISSYNEQFF.

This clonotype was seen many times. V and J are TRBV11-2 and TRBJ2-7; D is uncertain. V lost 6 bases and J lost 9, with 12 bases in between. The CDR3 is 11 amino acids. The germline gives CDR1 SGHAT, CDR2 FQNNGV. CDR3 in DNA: TGTGCCAGCAGTTCTCCAACCGGGCAGTACTTC. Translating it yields CASSSPTGQYF.

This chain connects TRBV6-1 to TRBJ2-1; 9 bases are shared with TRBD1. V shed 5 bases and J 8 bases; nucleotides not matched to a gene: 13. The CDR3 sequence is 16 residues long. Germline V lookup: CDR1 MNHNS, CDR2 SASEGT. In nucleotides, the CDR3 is TGTGCCAGCAGTCTAGGACAGGGGTCGGCCTCCCATGAGCAGTTCTTC. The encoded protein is CASSLGQGSASHEQFF.

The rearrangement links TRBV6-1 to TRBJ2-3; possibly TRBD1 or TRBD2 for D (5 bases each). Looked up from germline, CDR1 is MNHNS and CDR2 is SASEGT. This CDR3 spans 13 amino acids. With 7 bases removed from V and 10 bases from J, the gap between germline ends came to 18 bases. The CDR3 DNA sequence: TGTGCCAGCAACACGGGGAATAGGGGCTCGCAGTATTTT. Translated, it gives CASNTGNRGSQYF.

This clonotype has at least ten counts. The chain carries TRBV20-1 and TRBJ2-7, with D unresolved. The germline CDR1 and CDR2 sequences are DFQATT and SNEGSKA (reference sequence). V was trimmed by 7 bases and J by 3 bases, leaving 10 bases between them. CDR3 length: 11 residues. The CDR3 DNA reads TGCAGTGTCCAGTTTGGCTACGAGCAGTACTTC. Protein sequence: CSVQFGYEQYF.

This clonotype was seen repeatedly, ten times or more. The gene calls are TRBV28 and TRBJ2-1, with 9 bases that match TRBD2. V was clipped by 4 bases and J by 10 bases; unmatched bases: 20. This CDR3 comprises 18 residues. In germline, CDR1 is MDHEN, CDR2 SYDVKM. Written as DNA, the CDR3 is TGTGCCAGCAGTTCTGATAGCGGGAGTTTATCCCGAAGTTTGGAGCAGTTCTTC. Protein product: CASSSDSGSLSRSLEQFF.

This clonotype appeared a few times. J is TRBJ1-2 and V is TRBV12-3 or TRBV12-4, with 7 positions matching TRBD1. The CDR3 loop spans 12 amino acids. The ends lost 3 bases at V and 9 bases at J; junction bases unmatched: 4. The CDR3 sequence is CASSFRDSRYTF. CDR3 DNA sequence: TGTGCCAGCAGTTTCCGGGACAGTCGCTACACCTTC.

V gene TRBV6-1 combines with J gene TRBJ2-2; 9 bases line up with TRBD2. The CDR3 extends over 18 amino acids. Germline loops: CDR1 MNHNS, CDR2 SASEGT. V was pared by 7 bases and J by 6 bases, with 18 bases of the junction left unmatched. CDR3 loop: CASTYSGTSWSGAGELFF. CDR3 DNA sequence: TGTGCCAGCACCTACAGTGGGACTAGCTGGTCTGGCGCCGGGGAGCTGTTTTTT.